The rows below give T cell receptor beta chains drawn from one sample of a study of beta chain features in type 1 diabetes. Assay used: immunoSEQ multiplex PCR; TCRdb lists only in-frame clones, some missing. The sample has 140,000 or so clones, roughly a tenth seen once; the top ten hold under 1.5%. Sequencing used naive CD4+ T cells from blood. These receptors came from a man aged 18 to 30 in good health. Both conserved end residues are part of each CDR3. Fields, in order: clone size, D gene, V gene, J gene, CDR3 length, CDR3 DNA, CDR3 protein. D genes are given only for firm matches. The size entry is marked missing in some rows and otherwise reads once, few, many or a size class.

>-|TRBD1|TRBV28|TRBJ1-6|15
TGTGCCAGCAGTCACCGGGACAGAGACAATTCACCCCTCCACTTT
CASSHRDRDNSPLHF
>few|TRBD2|TRBV18|TRBJ2-7|14
TGTGCCAGCTCACCGGGGGGGAGATTCTACGAGCAGTACTTC
CASSPGGRFYEQYF
>few|TRBD2|TRBV5-1|TRBJ2-3|15
TGCGCCAGCAGCTCTGCAGCGGGGGCCTGGGATACGCAGTATTTT
CASSSAAGAWDTQYF
>few|-|TRBV5-4|TRBJ2-5|13
TGTGCCAGCAGCTTGGCGCAGGCGGAGACCCAGTACTTC
CASSLAQAETQYF
>-|TRBD2|TRBV4-3|TRBJ2-2|17
TGCGCCAGCAGCCAAGATTCGACGGGGGGTGATTCGGCGGAGCTGTTTTTT
CASSQDSTGGDSAELFF
>-|TRBD1|TRBV9|TRBJ1-4|14
TGTGCCAGCAGCGACAGGGGGCCTAATGAAAAACTGTTTTTT
CASSDRGPNEKLFF
>-|TRBD1|TRBV30|TRBJ2-7|15
TGTGCCTGGACCCCACTTCAGACAGGGGGCTACGAGCAGTACTTC
CAWTPLQTGGYEQYF
>few|-|TRBV6-6|TRBJ2-3|14
TGTGCCAGCAGTTACGGGGCAGGCACAGATACGCAGTATTTT
CASSYGAGTDTQYF
>-|-|TRBV5-6|TRBJ2-2|16
TGTGCCAGCAGCCATCCGGGCAGGGGGAACACCGGGGAGCTGTTTTTT
CASSHPGRGNTGELFF
>-|-|TRBV7-2|TRBJ2-3|13
TGTGCCAGCAGCTTAGAGGGGACAGATACGCAGTATTTT
CASSLEGTDTQYF
>-|TRBD1|TRBV18|TRBJ2-2|17
TGTGCCAGCTCACCACCCTCGACAGGGGGTCTCACCGGGGAGCTGTTTTTT
CASSPPSTGGLTGELFF
>few|TRBD1|TRBV19|TRBJ1-5|15
TGTGCCAGTAGTCCCCGGACAGGATACAATCAGCCCCAGCATTTT
CASSPRTGYNQPQHF
>few|-|TRBV18|TRBJ2-7|15
TGTGCCAGCTCACCATCTGCGGGAACTTCCTACGAGCAGTACTTC
CASSPSAGTSYEQYF
>-|-|TRBV5-4|TRBJ2-7|13
TGTGCCAGCAGCTACACGGGGGGCCACGAGCAGTACTTC
CASSYTGGHEQYF
>-|TRBD1|TRBV9|TRBJ1-1|15
TGTGCCAGCAGCGGAGGGACAGGGCTCGACACTGAAGCTTTCTTT
CASSGGTGLDTEAFF
>few|TRBD1|TRBV5-4|TRBJ1-2|15
TGTGCCAGCAGCTTATCGACAGGGAATACCTATGGCTACACCTTC
CASSLSTGNTYGYTF
>few|-|TRBV19|TRBJ1-6|15
TGTGCCAGTTCTGGAAGACAGGCGAGCAATTCACCCCTCCACTTT
CASSGRQASNSPLHF
>few|-|TRBV2|TRBJ1-2|15
TGTGCCAGCAGTACCCTCCCCAGGGGAAACTATGGCTACACCTTC
CASSTLPRGNYGYTF
>few|TRBD2|TRBV7-2|TRBJ2-7|16
TGTGCCAGCAGCCAAACCTTAGCGGGGGTTGTCTACGAGCAGTACTTC
CASSQTLAGVVYEQYF
>-|TRBD1|TRBV7-2|TRBJ2-7|14
TGTGCCAGCAGCCAGGCGGGACAGGGTACCGAGCAGTACTTC
CASSQAGQGTEQYF
>-|-|TRBV9|TRBJ2-7|15
TGTGCCAGCAGCGTAGATGGCTCTAGCTCCTACGAGCAGTACTTC
CASSVDGSSSYEQYF
>few|TRBD1|TRBV2|TRBJ1-2|15
TGTGCCAGCAAACAGGGGGCAGGTAACGACTATGGCTACACCTTC
CASKQGAGNDYGYTF
>few|-|TRBV7-2|TRBJ1-5|15
TGTGCCAGCTCGAAGGGGTGGGCCTCAGGGCAGCCCCAGCATTTT
CASSKGWASGQPQHF
>-|TRBD1|TRBV10-2|TRBJ2-3|13
TGCGCCAGCAGCGGGACAGGTGGGAATACGCAGTATTTT
CASSGTGGNTQYF
>-|TRBD2|TRBV4-1|TRBJ2-5|16
TGCGCCAGCAGCCAAGGGGGGGCTAGCGGGGGAGGGACCCAGTACTTC
CASSQGGASGGGTQYF
>-|TRBD1|TRBV7-9|TRBJ1-5|14
TGTGCCAGCAGCCCCCGACAGGGCGAGCAGCCCCAGCATTTT
CASSPRQGEQPQHF
>few|-|TRBV6-5|TRBJ2-7|13
TGTGCCAGCAGTTACTCAGGGGCCTACGAGCAGTACTTC
CASSYSGAYEQYF
>few|TRBD1|TRBV7-8|TRBJ2-3|15
TGTGCCAGCAGCTCAGCCAGGGGGATGACAGATACGCAGTATTTT
CASSSARGMTDTQYF
>-|TRBD1|TRBV6-5|TRBJ2-7|14
TGTGCCAGCAGACACGGGACAGGGCGCTACGAGCAGTACTTC
CASRHGTGRYEQYF
>-|-|TRBV7-9|TRBJ1-2|14
TGTGCCAGCACCGCAAACAGGGCTAACTATGGCTACACCTTC
CASTANRANYGYTF
>few|TRBD2|TRBV7-2|TRBJ2-5|16
TGTGCCAGCAGCAACCGACTAGCGGGGGCGAGGGAGACCCAGTACTTC
CASSNRLAGARETQYF
>few|-|TRBV19|TRBJ1-1|14
TGTGCCAGTAGTACCGGACGTAGGGGATTTGAAGCTTTCTTT
CASSTGRRGFEAFF
>few|-|TRBV2|TRBJ2-5|14
TGTGCCAGCACCATTGGACAGCAACAAGAGACCCAGTACTTC
CASTIGQQQETQYF
>few|-|TRBV7-8|TRBJ2-3|15
TGTGCCAGCAGCCAAAGACAGTGGAGTTGGGATACGCAGTATTTT
CASSQRQWSWDTQYF
>many|-|TRBV30|TRBJ2-7|12
TGTGCCTGGAGTGTACCGGTTGGCGAGCAGTACTTC
CAWSVPVGEQYF
>many|-|TRBV30|TRBJ2-2|13
TGTGCCTGGCGGTCGGGGTTTACCGGGGAGCTGTTTTTT
CAWRSGFTGELFF
>-|-|TRBV19|TRBJ1-5|15
TGTGCCAGTAGTGGGGTAGGGAAGGGGAATCAGCCCCAGCATTTT
CASSGVGKGNQPQHF